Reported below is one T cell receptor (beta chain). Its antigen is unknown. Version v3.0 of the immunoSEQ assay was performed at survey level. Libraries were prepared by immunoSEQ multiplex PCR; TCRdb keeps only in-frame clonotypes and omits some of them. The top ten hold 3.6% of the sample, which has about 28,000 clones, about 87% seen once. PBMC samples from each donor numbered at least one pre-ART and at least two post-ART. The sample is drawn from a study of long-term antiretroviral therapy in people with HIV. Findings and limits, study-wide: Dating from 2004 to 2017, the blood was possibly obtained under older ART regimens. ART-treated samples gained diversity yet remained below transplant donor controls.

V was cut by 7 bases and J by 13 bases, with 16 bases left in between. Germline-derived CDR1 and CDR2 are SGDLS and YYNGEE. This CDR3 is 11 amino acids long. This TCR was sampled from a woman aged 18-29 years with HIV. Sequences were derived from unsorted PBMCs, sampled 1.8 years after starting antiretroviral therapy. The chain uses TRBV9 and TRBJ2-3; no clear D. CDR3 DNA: TGTGCCAGCGGTAGCCCTTCTCTGGAGTATTTT. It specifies CASGSPSLEYF.